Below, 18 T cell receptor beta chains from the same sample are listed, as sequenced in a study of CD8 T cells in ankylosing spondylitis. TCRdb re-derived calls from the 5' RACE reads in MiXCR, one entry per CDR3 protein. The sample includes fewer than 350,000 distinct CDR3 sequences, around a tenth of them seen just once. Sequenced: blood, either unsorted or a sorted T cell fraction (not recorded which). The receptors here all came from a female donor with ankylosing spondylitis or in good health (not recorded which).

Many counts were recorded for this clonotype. The CDR3 loop reads CASSLAGSRYNEQFF. The CDR3 region has the DNA TGCGCCAGCAGCCTCGCGGGCTCTCGGTACAATGAGCAGTTCTTC. J is TRBJ2-1 and V is TRBV5-1, with TRBD2 as a possible D gene (5 bases). Germline CDR1 SGHRS, CDR2 YFSETQ. The ends were cut back, 4 bases at V and 4 bases at J, with 15 bases in the middle. CDR3 length: 15 amino acids.

CDR3 protein: CASSLGVAWAGELFF. For the CDR3, the DNA is TGTGCCAGCAGCTTAGGTGTAGCGTGGGCCGGGGAGCTGTTTTTT. The chain employs TRBV7-2 and TRBJ2-2; D may be TRBD2 (5 bases). Germline CDR1 is SGHTA and CDR2 is FQGNSA. The CDR3 is made up of 15 amino acids. V was pared by 1 base and J by 6 bases, with 12 bases between.

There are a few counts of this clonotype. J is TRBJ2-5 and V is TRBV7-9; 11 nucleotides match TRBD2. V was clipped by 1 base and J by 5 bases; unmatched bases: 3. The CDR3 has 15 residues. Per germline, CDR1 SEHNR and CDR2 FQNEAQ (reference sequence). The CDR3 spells CASSLGLAGFETQYF. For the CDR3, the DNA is TGTGCCAGCAGCTTAGGACTAGCGGGGTTTGAGACCCAGTACTTC.

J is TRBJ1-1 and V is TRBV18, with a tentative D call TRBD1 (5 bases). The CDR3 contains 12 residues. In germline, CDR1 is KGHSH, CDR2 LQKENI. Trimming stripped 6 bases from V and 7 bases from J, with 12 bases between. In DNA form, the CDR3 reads TGTGCCAGCTCTTCGGCACAGGATGAAGCTTTCTTT. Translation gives CASSSAQDEAFF.

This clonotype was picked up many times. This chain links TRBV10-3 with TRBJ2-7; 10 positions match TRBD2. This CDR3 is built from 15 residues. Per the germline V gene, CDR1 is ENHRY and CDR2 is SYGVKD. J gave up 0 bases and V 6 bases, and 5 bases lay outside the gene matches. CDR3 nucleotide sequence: TGTGCCATCAGAGAAGGACTAGCGGACTCCTACGAGCAGTACTTC. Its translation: CAIREGLADSYEQYF.

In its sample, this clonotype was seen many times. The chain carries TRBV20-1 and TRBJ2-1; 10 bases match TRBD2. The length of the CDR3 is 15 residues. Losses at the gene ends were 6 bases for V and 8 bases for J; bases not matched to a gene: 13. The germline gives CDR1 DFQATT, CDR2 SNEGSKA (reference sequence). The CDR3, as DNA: TGCAGTGCGGAACTACCGGGACTAGCGTGGCATGAGCAGTTCTTC. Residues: CSAELPGLAWHEQFF.

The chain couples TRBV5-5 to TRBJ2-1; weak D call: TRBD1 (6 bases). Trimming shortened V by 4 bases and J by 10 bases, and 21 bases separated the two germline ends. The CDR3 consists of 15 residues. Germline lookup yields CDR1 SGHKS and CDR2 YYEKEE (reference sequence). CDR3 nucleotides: TGTGCCAGCAGCCCTGGCGTACAGGGTCTAGGGGAGCAGTTCTTC. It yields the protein CASSPGVQGLGEQFF.

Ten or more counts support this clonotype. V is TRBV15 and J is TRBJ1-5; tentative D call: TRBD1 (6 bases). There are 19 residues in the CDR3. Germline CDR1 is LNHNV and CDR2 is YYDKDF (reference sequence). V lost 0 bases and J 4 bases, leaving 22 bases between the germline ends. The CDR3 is CATSRDFIKGGSGNQPQHF. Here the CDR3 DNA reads TGTGCCACCAGCAGAGATTTCATTAAAGGGGGGAGCGGGAATCAGCCCCAGCATTTT.

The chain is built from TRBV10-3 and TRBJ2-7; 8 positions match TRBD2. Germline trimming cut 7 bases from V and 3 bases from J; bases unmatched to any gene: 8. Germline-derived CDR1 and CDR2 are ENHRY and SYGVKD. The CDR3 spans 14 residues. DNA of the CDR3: TGTGCCATCAAGCGGGGGTTCGAGGGCTACGAGCAGTACTTC. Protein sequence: CAIKRGFEGYEQYF.

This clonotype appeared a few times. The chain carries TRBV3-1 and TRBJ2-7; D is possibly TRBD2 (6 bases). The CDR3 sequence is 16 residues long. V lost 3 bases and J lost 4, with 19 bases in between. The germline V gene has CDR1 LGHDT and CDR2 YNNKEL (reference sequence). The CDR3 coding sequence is TGTGCCAGCAGCCAGACACCGGGACTGACACGATACGAGCAGTACTTC. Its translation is CASSQTPGLTRYEQYF.

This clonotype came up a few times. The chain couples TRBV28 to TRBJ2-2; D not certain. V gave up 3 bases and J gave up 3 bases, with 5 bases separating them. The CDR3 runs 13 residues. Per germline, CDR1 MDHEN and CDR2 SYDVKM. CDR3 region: CASSLPHTGELFF. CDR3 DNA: TGTGCCAGCAGTTTGCCTCACACCGGGGAGCTGTTTTTT.

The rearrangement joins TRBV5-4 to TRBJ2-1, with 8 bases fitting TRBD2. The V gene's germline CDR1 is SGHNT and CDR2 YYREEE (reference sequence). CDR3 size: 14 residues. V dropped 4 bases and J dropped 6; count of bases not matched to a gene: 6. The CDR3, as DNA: TGTGCCAGCAGCCTGGGACTAGGAGTCAATGAGCAGTTCTTC. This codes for CASSLGLGVNEQFF. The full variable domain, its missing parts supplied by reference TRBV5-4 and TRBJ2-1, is ETGVTQSPTHLIKTRGQQVTLRCSSQSGHNTVSWYQQALGQGPQFIFQYYREEENGRGNFPPRFSGLQFPNYSSELNVNALELDDSALYLCASSLGLGVNEQFFGPGTRLTVL.

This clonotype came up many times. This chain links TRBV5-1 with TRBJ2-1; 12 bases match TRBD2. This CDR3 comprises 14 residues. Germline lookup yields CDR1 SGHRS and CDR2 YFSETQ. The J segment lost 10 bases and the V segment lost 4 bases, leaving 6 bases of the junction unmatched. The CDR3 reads CASSPSGGAYEQFF. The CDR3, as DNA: TGCGCCAGCAGCCCTAGCGGGGGGGCTTACGAGCAGTTCTTC.

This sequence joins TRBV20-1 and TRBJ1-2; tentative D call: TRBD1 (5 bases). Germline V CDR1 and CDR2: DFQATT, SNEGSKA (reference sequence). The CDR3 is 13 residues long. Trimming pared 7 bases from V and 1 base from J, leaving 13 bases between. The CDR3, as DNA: TGCAGTGGGGGCCTCCATGATAACTATGGCTACACCTTC. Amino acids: CSGGLHDNYGYTF.

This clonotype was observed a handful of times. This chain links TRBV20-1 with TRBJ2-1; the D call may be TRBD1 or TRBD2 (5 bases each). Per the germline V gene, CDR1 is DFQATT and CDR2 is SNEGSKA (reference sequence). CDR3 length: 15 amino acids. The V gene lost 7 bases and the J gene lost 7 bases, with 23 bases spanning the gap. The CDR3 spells CSVSTAGTMKNEQFF. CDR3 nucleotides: TGCAGTGTTTCAACCGCCGGGACCATGAAAAATGAGCAGTTCTTC.

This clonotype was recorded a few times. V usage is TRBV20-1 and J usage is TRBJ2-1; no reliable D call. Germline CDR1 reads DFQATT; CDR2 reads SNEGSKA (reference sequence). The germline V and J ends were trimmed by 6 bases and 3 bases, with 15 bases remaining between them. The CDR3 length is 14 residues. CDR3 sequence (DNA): TGCAGTGCCCTCCCGACAATAGACTACAATGAGCAGTTCTTC. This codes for CSALPTIDYNEQFF.

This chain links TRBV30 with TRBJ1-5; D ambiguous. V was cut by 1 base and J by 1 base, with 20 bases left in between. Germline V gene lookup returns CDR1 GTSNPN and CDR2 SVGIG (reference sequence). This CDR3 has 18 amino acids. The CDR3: CAWSAVRGGIGSNQPQHF. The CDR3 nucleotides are TGTGCCTGGAGTGCCGTTCGGGGTGGGATCGGGAGCAATCAGCCCCAGCATTTT. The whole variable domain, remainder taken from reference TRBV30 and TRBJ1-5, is SQTIHQWPATLVQPVGSPLSLECTVEGTSNPNLYWYRQAAGRGLQLLFYSVGIGQISSEVPQNLSASRPQDRQFILSSKKLLLSDSGFYLCAWSAVRGGIGSNQPQHFGDGTRLSIL.

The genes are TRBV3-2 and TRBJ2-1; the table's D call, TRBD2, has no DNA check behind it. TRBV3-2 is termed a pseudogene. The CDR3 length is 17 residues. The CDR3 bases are TGTGCCTGCAGCCAAGATAAGGGCGGGAGGAGGAACAATGAGCAGTTCTTC. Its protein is CACSQDKGGRRNNEQFF.